The 5 T cell receptor beta chains reported below all come from one sample, sequenced in a study of T cells in Graves' hyperthyroidism and ophthalmopathy (dated by TCRdb to about 2019). The library was prepared using multiplex PCR. Sequencing used an Illumina HiSeq 2000. Amplification of TCR beta CDR3 regions was carried out from RNA transcripts. A first-round RT-PCR of the TCR CDR3 used the HTBI primer set with the Qiagen OneStep RT-PCR kit. The public sequencing data were trimmed at Q25 with fastp and processed into clonotypes with MiXCR by TCRdb, which kept only in-frame beta chains. Identical CDR3 protein sequences are pooled into one entry, listed with their most common genes and DNA. The sample yields a few hundred thousand distinct CDR3 sequences; 46% were counted once. About two fifths of the sample belongs to the ten largest clones. Sequencing was done on a sample of peripheral blood or thyroid tissue (not recorded which). Source of these receptors: an adult woman with Graves' disease, either hyperthyroidism or ophthalmopathy (not recorded which).

The chain couples TRBV29-1 to TRBJ2-7; D may correspond to TRBD1 or TRBD2 (5 bases each). CDR1 is SQVTM and CDR2 is ANQGSEA in the germline V gene. This CDR3 is 12 amino acids long. V was cut by 4 bases and J by 6 bases, with 13 bases left in between. CDR3 sequence: CSVGDLGGEQYF. The CDR3 nucleotides are TGCAGCGTTGGGGACCTCGGCGGCGAGCAGTACTTC.

This clonotype was seen many times. The chain carries TRBV6-2 or TRBV6-3 and TRBJ1-3; D gene unclear. V was cut by 6 bases and J by 0 bases, with 12 bases left in between. The length of the CDR3 is 15 residues. Germline loops: CDR1 MNHEY, CDR2 SVGEGT. In DNA, the CDR3 is TGTGCCAGCAGGGGGAATTTGGACTCTGGAAACACCATATATTTT. Amino acids: CASRGNLDSGNTIYF.

This clonotype has at least ten counts. V and J are TRBV20-1 and TRBJ1-2; D remains ambiguous. The CDR3 is made up of 13 amino acids. Germline CDR1 DFQATT, CDR2 SNEGSKA (reference sequence). Between the trimmed V and J ends, which lost 1 base and 4 bases, there was a span of 10 bases. CDR3 sequence: CSARVSEVYGYTF. The DNA of the CDR3 is TGCAGTGCTAGAGTTTCAGAAGTCTATGGCTACACCTTC.

This clonotype appeared a few times. This could be a read error, since a much larger clone is one nucleotide away. The rearrangement links TRBV11-2 to TRBJ2-7; 7 bases fit TRBD2. Judging by the DNA end, TRBJ2-5 fits better; the J call may be wrong. Germline CDR1 is SGHAT and CDR2 is FQNNGV. The CDR3 runs to 15 residues. CDR3 coding DNA: TGTGCCAGCAGCCGCGGACTAGTGGAGCAAGAGACCCAGTACTTC. This translates into CASSRGLVEQETQYF.

V is TRBV11-2 and J is TRBJ1-2; D is unclear. Between the trimmed V and J ends, which lost 8 bases and 4 bases, there was a span of 20 bases. The CDR3 has 15 amino acids. The germline CDR1 and CDR2 sequences are SGHAT and FQNNGV. The CDR3 here is CASGLGVGVGYGYTF. The CDR3 nucleotides read TGTGCCAGCGGTCTGGGCGTTGGAGTTGGCTATGGCTACACCTTC. Supplemented by reference TRBV11-2 and TRBJ1-2, the full variable domain reads EAGVAQSPRYKIIEKRQSVAFWCNPISGHATLYWYQQILGQGPKLLIQFQNNGVVDDSQLPKDRFSAERLKGVDSTLKIQPAKLEDSAVYLCASGLGVGVGYGYTFGSGTRLTVV.